This is a list of T cell receptor beta chains from one sample in a study of shared clonotypes between healthy human individuals. Libraries were prepared by immunoSEQ multiplex PCR; TCRdb keeps only in-frame clonotypes and omits some of them. Here the sample spans more than 1.2 million clones, 98% to 99% being singletons. Sequencing used naive CD4+ T cells sorted from blood. The source of these receptors is a man aged 25-45 years in good health. The CDR3 runs from the conserved cysteine through the conserved F or W. A D gene is named only where the DNA matches it firmly. Clone size is not always given. Where it is, it says once, few, many or a class for expanded clones.

size,J,length,V,D,DNA,CDR3
.,TRBJ2-3,15,TRBV5-1,TRBD2,TGCGCCAGCAGCTTGACAGCGGGAGGCACAGATACGCAGTATTTT,CASSLTAGGTDTQYF
once,TRBJ1-1,14,TRBV19,TRBD1,TGTGCCAGTAGCTCGACAGGGCCTCAGAATGAAGCTTTCTTT,CASSSTGPQNEAFF
.,TRBJ2-1,13,TRBV7-6,.,TGTGCCAGCAGCCCAGATCCGGGGGATGAGCAGTTCTTC,CASSPDPGDEQFF
.,TRBJ2-1,16,TRBV9,.,TGTGCCAGCAAAAACGAGGCTGGGGGGGCCTATGGTGAGCAGTTCTTC,CASKNEAGGAYGEQFF
.,TRBJ1-1,15,TRBV7-6,.,TGTGCCAGCAGCTTAGACGTGTTCGTGAACACTGAAGCTTTCTTT,CASSLDVFVNTEAFF
once,TRBJ1-3,15,TRBV10-3,.,TGTGCCATCAGAGGACAGCTGAGCTCTGGAAACACCATATATTTT,CAIRGQLSSGNTIYF
.,TRBJ2-5,15,TRBV28,.,TGTGCCAGCAGCCTGGGAGGCCTCACTTTCGAGACCCAGTACTTC,CASSLGGLTFETQYF
.,TRBJ2-7,14,TRBV6-1,.,TGTGCCAGCAGTGCTATCGCAGCTCAGGGCGAGCAGTACTTC,CASSAIAAQGEQYF
.,TRBJ2-5,14,TRBV11-2,.,TGTGCCAGCAGCTTGGACGCCGCGGGGGAGACCCAGTACTTC,CASSLDAAGETQYF
.,TRBJ2-1,17,TRBV11-3,TRBD2,TGTGCCAGCAGCTTAGATGGACTAGCGGGAGACATCAATGAGCAGTTCTTC,CASSLDGLAGDINEQFF
.,TRBJ1-4,14,TRBV9,TRBD1,TGTGCCAGCAGCGTCGGGACAGGGGGTGAAAAACTGTTTTTT,CASSVGTGGEKLFF
.,TRBJ1-1,13,TRBV6-5,.,TGTGCCAGCAGTTACGGAGGAGGGCCTGAAGCTTTCTTT,CASSYGGGPEAFF
.,TRBJ2-1,13,TRBV14,.,TGTGCCAGCAGCCAGGAAGGGTTGGCGAATCAGTTCTTC,CASSQEGLANQFF
once,TRBJ2-7,14,TRBV6-5,.,TGTGCCAGCAGTTACTCGACTATGAGGTCGGGACAGTACTTC,CASSYSTMRSGQYF
.,TRBJ1-2,13,TRBV10-1,.,TGCGCCAGCAGCGAGACTGGGAGCTATGGCTACACCTTC,CASSETGSYGYTF
once,TRBJ2-1,13,TRBV5-1,.,TGCGCCAGCAGCTTGGTCGGAGGAAATGAGCAGTTCTTC,CASSLVGGNEQFF
.,TRBJ2-2,16,TRBV18,.,TGTGCCAGCTCCCGGGCGTCTGGCCCGAACACCGGGGAGCTGTTTTTT,CASSRASGPNTGELFF
.,TRBJ1-1,15,TRBV5-4,.,TGTGCCAGCAGCTTGGGGCAGGGGTGGAACACTGAAGCTTTCTTT,CASSLGQGWNTEAFF
.,TRBJ1-2,15,TRBV14,TRBD1,TGTGCCAGCAGCCAAGATCTCAGGGGGCCCTATGGCTACACCTTC,CASSQDLRGPYGYTF
.,TRBJ1-4,15,TRBV5-1,TRBD1,TGCGCCAGCAGCCGTTCCGGGACAGGGTTGGAAAAACTGTTTTTT,CASSRSGTGLEKLFF